These 10 T cell receptor beta chains originate from one sample sequenced in a study of Graves' ophthalmopathy and Graves' hyperthyroidism. Transcripts of RNA were the source for amplifying TCR beta CDR3 regions. HTBI primers were employed in first-round RT-PCR, then a second-round multiplex PCR followed. MiXCR, applied by TCRdb to the multiplex PCR reads, yields one record per CDR3 protein. The repertoire includes about 500,000 distinct CDR3 sequences, about 40% of them detected once, and approximately 4.1% sits in the top ten. Sequenced input: peripheral blood or thyroid tissue (not recorded which). The origin of the receptors is an adult man with Graves' hyperthyroidism.

This clonotype was counted ten times or more. This chain joins TRBV7-9 and TRBJ2-3; D call uncertain. This CDR3 spans 11 amino acids. Germline V gene data show CDR1 as SEHNR and CDR2 as FQNEAQ (reference sequence). Between the trimmed V and J ends, which lost 8 bases and 4 bases, there was a span of 7 bases. CDR3 nucleotide sequence: TGTGCCAGCGGCAGCTCAGATACGCAGTATTTT. This sequence encodes CASGSSDTQYF. The whole variable domain, remainder taken from reference TRBV7-9 and TRBJ2-3, is DTGVSQNPRHKITKRGQNVTFRCDPISEHNRLYWYRQTLGQGPEFLTYFQNEAQLEKSRLLSDRFSAERPKGSFSTLEIQRTEQGDSAMYLCASGSSDTQYFGPGTRLTVL.

This chain joins TRBV6-6 and TRBJ1-1; no clear D. V was clipped by 1 base and J by 0 bases, with 9 bases between them. Looked up from germline, CDR1 is MNHNY and CDR2 is SVGAGI (reference sequence). The CDR3 is made up of 15 amino acids. CDR3 coding DNA: TGTGCCAGCAGTTACTATCTCAGCTTGAACACTGAAGCTTTCTTT. It encodes CASSYYLSLNTEAFF.

The sample holds a few counts of this clonotype. This chain uses TRBV27 with TRBJ1-4, with D unresolved. From germline, CDR1 is MNHEY and CDR2 SMNVEV (reference sequence). With 2 bases removed from V and 4 bases from J, the gap between germline ends came to 11 bases. The CDR3 consists of 15 residues. The CDR3 coding sequence is TGTGCCAGCAGTTTAGCCGGGCGGATTAATGAAAAACTGTTTTTT. Translation: CASSLAGRINEKLFF. The full variable domain, completed using reference TRBV27 and TRBJ1-4, is EAQVTQNPRYLITVTGKKLTVTCSQNMNHEYMSWYRQDPGLGLRQIYYSMNVEVTDKGDVPEGYKVSRKEKRNFPLILESPSPNQTSLYFCASSLAGRINEKLFFGSGTQLSVL.

This clonotype was observed many times. CDR3 residues: CASGTTGPGANVLTF. The DNA of the CDR3 is TGCGCCAGCGGAACGACAGGCCCTGGGGCCAACGTCCTGACTTTC. This chain connects TRBV5-1 to TRBJ2-6; perhaps TRBD1 as D (6 bases). The CDR3 extends over 15 amino acids. The germline V and J ends were trimmed by 7 bases and 2 bases, with 13 bases remaining between them. Germline V gene sequence: CDR1 SGHRS, CDR2 YFSETQ.

This clonotype was counted between two and nine times. This chain links TRBV6-6 with TRBJ2-7; 7 bases map to TRBD1. Germline V lookup: CDR1 MNHNY, CDR2 SVGAGI (reference sequence). The CDR3 spans 15 residues. V shed 0 bases, J shed 2 bases, and the junction held 4 bases outside the gene matches. For the CDR3, the DNA is TGTGCCAGCAGTTACTCGAGACAGGGAACCTACGAGCAGTACTTC. Translated, it gives CASSYSRQGTYEQYF.

The chain recombines TRBV6-5 with TRBJ2-7; D tentatively reads TRBD1 or TRBD2 (6 bases each). The J call is doubtful: the DNA matches TRBJ2-1 better. The CDR3 runs to 15 residues. The germline CDR1 and CDR2 sequences are MNHEY and SVGAGI. The CDR3 here is CASTVQGGRTYEQFF. In DNA, the CDR3 is TGTGCCAGCACCGTCCAAGGGGGGCGCACCTACGAGCAGTTCTTC.

This clonotype has a count of ten or more. This chain joins TRBV6-5 and TRBJ1-6; maybe TRBD1 (6 bases). V shed 4 bases and J shed 9 bases, with 19 bases lying between them. Germline V gene data show CDR1 as MNHEY and CDR2 as SVGAGI. The CDR3 loop spans 16 amino acids. Written as DNA, the CDR3 is TGTGCCAGCAGTTTGGGACAACCGTATCAGTCTTCACCCCTCCACTTT. Encoded protein: CASSLGQPYQSSPLHF.

This clonotype was observed many times. The gene calls are TRBV9 and TRBJ2-7, with 7 bases that match TRBD1. The CDR3 is 15 amino acids. Losses at the gene ends were 4 bases for V and 1 base for J; bases not matched to a gene: 8. In germline, CDR1 is SGDLS, CDR2 YYNGEE. CDR3 DNA: TGTGCCAGCAGCCAGGGGACAGCCGATTCCTACGAGCAGTACTTC. Its translation is CASSQGTADSYEQYF.

This chain links TRBV2 with TRBJ2-3, with D hard to call. V shed 4 bases and J shed 9 bases, with 8 bases lying between them. The CDR3 spans 11 residues. Germline V gene lookup returns CDR1 SNHLY and CDR2 FYNNEI. CDR3 nucleotides: TGTGCCAGCAGTGCGGAGCCCACGCAGTATTTT. It encodes CASSAEPTQYF.

Of note for this clonotype: Compared with germline, one end of the junction differs, possibly owing to a read error. The rearrangement links TRBV29-1 to TRBJ2-7; no firm D call. CDR1 is SQVTM and CDR2 is ANQGSEA in the germline V gene. CDR3 size: 9 residues. This chain's CDR3 is CSVEGVVGF. CDR3 sequence (DNA): TGCAGCGTTGAAGGGGTGGTAGGTTTC.